These 21 T cell receptor beta chains originate from one sample sequenced in a study of neurological immune-mediated disorders. TCRdb used MiXCR to reprocess the 5' RACE reads, holding one entry per CDR3 protein. The sample includes about 65,000 distinct CDR3 sequences, roughly 4% of them seen just once. Sequencing was carried out using PBMCs. These receptors were collected from a man aged 45-60 years with multiple sclerosis.

This clonotype occurred many times. The chain has TRBV6-2 or TRBV6-3 and TRBJ1-5, with TRBD1 identical over 7 bases. This CDR3 has 13 amino acids. The ends lost 6 bases at V and 3 bases at J; junction bases unmatched: 2. Germline-derived CDR1 and CDR2 are MNHEY and SVGEGT. The CDR3 loop reads CASSDRVNQPQHF. The CDR3 nucleotides read TGTGCCAGCAGCGACAGGGTCAATCAGCCCCAGCATTTT.

At least ten counts were recorded for this clonotype. The CDR3 loop reads CASSLVQYNEQFF. CDR3 coding DNA: TGTGCCAGCAGCTTAGTTCAATACAATGAGCAGTTCTTC. The chain couples TRBV7-2 to TRBJ2-1; D is uncertain. Germline V gene data show CDR1 as SGHTA and CDR2 as FQGNSA. This CDR3 contains 13 residues. V gave up 1 base and J gave up 4 bases, with 5 bases separating them.

This clonotype was observed at least ten times. This chain uses TRBV6-5 with TRBJ1-5, with D possibly being TRBD1 (6 bases). The CDR3 is 14 amino acids. V was trimmed by 6 bases and J by 5 bases, leaving 14 bases between them. CDR1 MNHEY and CDR2 SVGAGI come from the germline V gene. CDR3 DNA sequence: TGTGCCAGCAGGAGCGGGACATATGATCAGCCCCAGCATTTT. Translation gives CASRSGTYDQPQHF.

This chain joins TRBV9 and TRBJ2-1, with 8 bases that match TRBD2. The CDR3 runs to 16 residues. CDR1 is SGDLS and CDR2 is YYNGEE in the germline V gene. The junction had 8 bases not matched to a gene; V was cut back by 0 bases and J by 6 bases. CDR3: CASSVGVSGASNEQFF. DNA of the CDR3: TGTGCCAGCAGCGTAGGGGTTAGCGGGGCCTCCAATGAGCAGTTCTTC. The full variable domain, with the rest looked up from reference TRBV9 and TRBJ2-1, is DSGVTQTPKHLITATGQRVTLRCSPRSGDLSVYWYQQSLDQGLQFLIQYYNGEERAKGNILERFSAQQFPDLHSELNLSSLELGDSALYFCASSVGVSGASNEQFFGPGTRLTVL.

This clonotype was counted between two and nine times. Being one base from a much bigger clone, this may be a read error. This chain links TRBV4-1 with TRBJ2-3; D unresolved. V was cut by 5 bases and J by 5 bases, with 8 bases left in between. CDR3 length: 12 residues. CDR1 and CDR2 from the germline V gene are MGHRA and YSYEKL. The CDR3 loop reads CASSNILDTQYF. DNA for the CDR3: TGCGCCAGCAGCAATATCCTAGATACGCAGTATTTT.

This clonotype was counted many times. V and J are TRBV6-2 or TRBV6-3 and TRBJ2-1; the match to TRBD1 covers 8 bases. The V gene end was trimmed by 6 bases and the J gene end by 2 bases; junction bases not matched to a gene: 3. CDR1 is MNHEY and CDR2 is SVGEGT in the germline V gene. This CDR3 comprises 14 residues. The CDR3 coding sequence is TGTGCCAGCAGGGCAGGGGGCGCCTACAATGAGCAGTTCTTC. This encodes CASRAGGAYNEQFF.

This clonotype was seen ten or more times. The chain uses TRBV29-1 and TRBJ2-1; 9 nucleotides agree with TRBD2. Trimming cost V 4 bases and J 8 bases; bases outside gene matches: 6. Germline CDR1 SQVTM, CDR2 ANQGSEA. This CDR3 comprises 13 residues. The CDR3 protein is CSVVRGGAYEQFF. The CDR3 DNA is TGCAGCGTTGTGCGGGGGGGGGCCTATGAGCAGTTCTTC.

This clonotype has at least ten counts. The V gene is TRBV5-1, the J gene TRBJ1-3; 8 bases line up with TRBD1. The CDR3 sequence is 14 residues long. Germline CDR1 reads SGHRS; CDR2 reads YFSETQ. With V trimmed by 2 bases and J by 4 bases, 2 bases remained unmatched. The CDR3 sequence is CASSLQGDGNTIYF. CDR3 bases: TGCGCCAGCAGCTTACAGGGGGACGGAAACACCATATATTTT.

This clonotype was seen at least ten times. The chain uses TRBV20-1 and TRBJ2-1; 7 bases are a match to TRBD1. J lost 0 bases, V lost 5 bases, and 10 bases had no gene match. CDR1 and CDR2 (germline): DFQATT, SNEGSKA (reference sequence). CDR3 length: 16 amino acids. This CDR3 is CSAGRTGAGSYNEQFF. The CDR3 DNA follows: TGCAGTGCTGGCCGAACAGGGGCGGGCTCCTACAATGAGCAGTTCTTC.

V usage is TRBV3-1 and J usage is TRBJ1-2; D perhaps matches TRBD1 (5 bases). Trimming took 2 bases from V and 7 from J, leaving 14 bases between them. Germline V lookup: CDR1 LGHDT, CDR2 YNNKEL (reference sequence). The CDR3 contains 14 residues. This CDR3 reads CASSQLGTRGGYTF. In DNA form, the CDR3 reads TGTGCCAGCAGCCAACTCGGGACTCGGGGTGGCTACACCTTC. The full variable domain, completed using reference TRBV3-1 and TRBJ1-2, is DTAVSQTPKYLVTQMGNDKSIKCEQNLGHDTMYWYKQDSKKFLKIMFSYNNKELIINETVPNRFSPKSPDKAHLNLHINSLELGDSAVYFCASSQLGTRGGYTFGSGTRLTVV.

This clonotype was seen many times. This sequence joins TRBV20-1 and TRBJ1-2; TRBD1 agrees at 9 bases. The V and J ends lost 4 bases and 6 bases, in that order; junction bases with no gene match: 6. The germline V gene has CDR1 DFQATT and CDR2 SNEGSKA (reference sequence). CDR3 length: 13 amino acids. CDR3 sequence reads: CSATWTGEDGYTF. DNA of the CDR3: TGCAGTGCTACCTGGACAGGGGAGGATGGCTACACCTTC.

At least ten counts were recorded for this clonotype. The chain is built from TRBV5-8 and TRBJ1-1; D gene unclear. The V gene lost 0 bases and the J gene lost 5 bases, with 17 bases spanning the gap. Germline values: CDR1 SGHTS, CDR2 YDEGEE. The CDR3 length is 16 residues. This CDR3 reads CASSLGTYGSGTEAFF. CDR3 bases: TGTGCCAGCAGCTTGGGGACCTACGGGAGTGGGACTGAAGCTTTCTTT.

Ten or more counts support this clonotype. The chain has TRBV5-1 and TRBJ1-5, with 9 bases that match TRBD1. The V and J ends lost 4 bases and 7 bases, in that order; junction bases with no gene match: 6. The CDR3 extends over 14 amino acids. The germline V gene encodes CDR1 SGHRS and CDR2 YFSETQ. Written as DNA, the CDR3 is TGCGCCAGCAGCGAGACAGGGGGAGGGCAGCCCCAGCATTTT. Its protein product is CASSETGGGQPQHF.

This clonotype was found many times. This chain links TRBV7-2 with TRBJ2-5; TRBD1 agrees at 8 bases. The V gene end was trimmed by 5 bases and the J gene end by 4 bases; junction bases not matched to a gene: 3. CDR1 and CDR2 from the germline V gene are SGHTA and FQGNSA. CDR3 length: 13 residues. The CDR3 loop is CASSLGTGETQYF. Here the CDR3 DNA reads TGTGCCAGCAGCCTAGGGACAGGAGAGACCCAGTACTTC.

This clonotype was observed many times. The rearrangement joins TRBV4-1 to TRBJ2-3; 8 bases fit TRBD2. With 3 bases clipped from V and 0 bases from J, the junction kept 11 bases outside the gene matches. Germline CDR1 MGHRA, CDR2 YSYEKL. The CDR3 covers 18 residues. CDR3 in amino acids: CASSHVLRAGASTDTQYF. The CDR3 DNA reads as TGCGCCAGCAGCCACGTACTCAGAGCGGGAGCTAGCACAGATACGCAGTATTTT.

This clonotype was observed at least ten times. This rearrangement joins TRBV18 to TRBJ2-7; 10 positions match TRBD1. J gave up 4 bases and V 4 bases, and 7 bases lay outside the gene matches. The CDR3 loop spans 15 amino acids. The V gene's germline CDR1 is KGHSH and CDR2 LQKENI. The CDR3 sequence: CASSQMTGGVYEQYF. DNA of the CDR3: TGTGCCAGCTCACAGATGACAGGGGGCGTATACGAGCAGTACTTC.

Ten or more counts support this clonotype. The J gene is TRBJ2-5, the V gene TRBV27; the D is unclear. Germline V gene data show CDR1 as MNHEY and CDR2 as SMNVEV (reference sequence). V lost 4 bases and J 5 bases, leaving 14 bases between the germline ends. The CDR3 has 14 amino acids. For the CDR3, the DNA is TGTGCCAGCAGTTCCCACTCGGGTGGGGAGACCCAGTACTTC. It encodes CASSSHSGGETQYF.

This clonotype was observed many times. The chain couples TRBV20-1 to TRBJ2-7; D unclear. CDR3 length: 13 residues. Trimming took 2 bases from V and 2 from J, leaving 10 bases between them. From germline, CDR1 is DFQATT and CDR2 SNEGSKA (reference sequence). CDR3 sequence reads: CSARPGIAYEQYF. DNA for the CDR3: TGCAGTGCTAGACCTGGGATAGCCTACGAGCAGTACTTC.

This rearrangement joins TRBV29-1 to TRBJ1-3; no definite D call. Germline V gives CDR1 SQVTM, CDR2 ANQGSEA. With 1 base removed from V and 0 bases from J, the gap between germline ends came to 4 bases. CDR3 length: 13 amino acids. CDR3 in DNA: TGCAGCGTTGAAGGGGGCTCTGGAAACACCATATATTTT. Its translation: CSVEGGSGNTIYF.

V usage is TRBV6-5 and J usage is TRBJ1-2; 8 bases are shared with TRBD1. This CDR3 contains 18 residues. Trimming took 0 bases from V and 4 from J; bases not matched to a gene: 13. Per the germline V gene, CDR1 is MNHEY and CDR2 is SVGAGI. CDR3 sequence (DNA): TGTGCCAGCAGTTACTCCAACCCTCGACAGGGGCCTCTCTATGGCTACACCTTC. Translated, it gives CASSYSNPRQGPLYGYTF.

This clonotype was observed a few times. The rearrangement uses TRBV10-1 and TRBJ1-1; TRBD1 matches at 8 bases. Looked up from germline, CDR1 is WNHNN and CDR2 is SYGVQD (reference sequence). This CDR3 spans 16 amino acids. Trimming at V came to 3 bases and at J to 2 bases, leaving 8 bases not matched to a gene. CDR3 coding DNA: TGCGCCAGCAGTGACAGGGGGCGCGGGCCCAACACTGAAGCTTTCTTT. It specifies CASSDRGRGPNTEAFF.